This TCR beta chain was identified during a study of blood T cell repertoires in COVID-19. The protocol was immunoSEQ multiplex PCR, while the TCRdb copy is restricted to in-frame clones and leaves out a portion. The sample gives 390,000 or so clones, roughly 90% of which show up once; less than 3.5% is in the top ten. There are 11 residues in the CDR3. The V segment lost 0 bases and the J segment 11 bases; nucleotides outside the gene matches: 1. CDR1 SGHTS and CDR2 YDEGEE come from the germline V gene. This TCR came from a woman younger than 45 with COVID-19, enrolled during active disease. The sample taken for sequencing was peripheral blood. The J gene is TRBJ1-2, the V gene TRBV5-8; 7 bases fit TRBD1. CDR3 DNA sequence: TGTGCCAGCAGCTTGGTGACAGGGTACACCTTC. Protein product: CASSLVTGYTF.